This paragraph reports one T cell receptor (beta chain). Antigen unknown. Between the trimmed V and J ends, which lost 3 bases and 7 bases, there was a span of 9 bases. Germline V gives CDR1 SNHLY, CDR2 FYNNEI. This CDR3 has 12 residues. The data stem from a study of T cell responses to AZD1222 COVID-19 vaccine. Study-level findings and limits: Scientists sampled the repertoires only once the peak T cell response had passed. Seropositive at baseline were only a handful of AZD1222 recipients. Unmutated regions of variants are reportedly targeted by nearly half of spike-specific TCRs.

Samples with a second dose at about 4 or about 12 weeks were pooled together. Using immunoSEQ multiplex PCR, the repertoire was profiled, and TCRdb retains in-frame clones only, with some absent. This table holds roughly 13,000 clones, about 84% found once. The source is an adult who received the AZD1222 COVID-19 vaccine. Material: peripheral blood, obtained 28 days after the second AZD1222 dose. The gene calls are TRBV2 and TRBJ1-1, with TRBD1 as a possible D gene (5 bases). The CDR3: CASSDGGYEAFF. In DNA form, the CDR3 reads TGTGCCAGCAGTGACGGGGGGTATGAAGCTTTCTTT.